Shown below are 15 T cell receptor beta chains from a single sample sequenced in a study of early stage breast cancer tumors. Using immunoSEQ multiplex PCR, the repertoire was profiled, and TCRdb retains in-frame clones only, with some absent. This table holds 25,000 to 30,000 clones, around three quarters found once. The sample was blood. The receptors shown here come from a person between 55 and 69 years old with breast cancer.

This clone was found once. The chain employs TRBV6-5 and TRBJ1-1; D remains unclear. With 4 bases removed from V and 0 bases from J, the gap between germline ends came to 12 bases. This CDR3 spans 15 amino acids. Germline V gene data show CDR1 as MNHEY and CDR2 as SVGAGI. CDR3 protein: CASSSGPLVNTEAFF. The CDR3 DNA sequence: TGTGCCAGCAGTTCAGGTCCGCTCGTGAACACTGAAGCTTTCTTT.

CDR3 coding DNA: TGTGCCAGCAGTTTATCGCCGGGAGGGTTCGGGGAGCTGTTTTTT. Translated, it gives CASSLSPGGFGELFF. V gene TRBV27 combines with J gene TRBJ2-2; 8 positions agree with TRBD2. J was trimmed by 7 bases and V by 0 bases; bases with no gene match: 4. This CDR3 is 15 amino acids long. Looked up from germline, CDR1 is MNHEY and CDR2 is SMNVEV (reference sequence).

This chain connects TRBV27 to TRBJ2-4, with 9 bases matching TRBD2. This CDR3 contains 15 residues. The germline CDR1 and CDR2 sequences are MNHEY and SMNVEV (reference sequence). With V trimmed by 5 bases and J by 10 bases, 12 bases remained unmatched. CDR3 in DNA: TGTGCCAGCAGTCCACTAGCGGGTGAAGGGAGAATTCAGTACTTC. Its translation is CASSPLAGEGRIQYF.

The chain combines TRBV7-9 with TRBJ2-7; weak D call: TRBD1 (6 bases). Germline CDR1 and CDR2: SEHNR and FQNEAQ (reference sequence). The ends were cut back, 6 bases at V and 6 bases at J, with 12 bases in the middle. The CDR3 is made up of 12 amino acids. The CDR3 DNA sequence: TGTGCCAGCAGATCTACAGGGTTCGAGCAGTACTTC. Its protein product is CASRSTGFEQYF.

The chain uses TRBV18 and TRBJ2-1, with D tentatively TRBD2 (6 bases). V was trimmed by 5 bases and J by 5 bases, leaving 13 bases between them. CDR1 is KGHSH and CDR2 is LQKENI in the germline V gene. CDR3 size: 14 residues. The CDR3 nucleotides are TGTGCCAGCTCATCTTTCAGACTAGACAATGAGCAGTTCTTC. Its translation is CASSSFRLDNEQFF.

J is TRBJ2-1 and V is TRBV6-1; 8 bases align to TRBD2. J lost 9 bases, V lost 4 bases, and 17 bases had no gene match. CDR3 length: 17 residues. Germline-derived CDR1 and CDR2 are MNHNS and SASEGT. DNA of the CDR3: TGTGCCAGCAGTGTAGGCCTTAGGGCTAGCGGGTCGGGTGAGCAGTTCTTC. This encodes CASSVGLRASGSGEQFF.

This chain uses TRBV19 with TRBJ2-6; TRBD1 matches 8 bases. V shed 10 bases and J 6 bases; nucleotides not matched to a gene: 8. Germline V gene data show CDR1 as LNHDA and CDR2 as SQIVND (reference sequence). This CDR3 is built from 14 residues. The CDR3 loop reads CATHQGAAANVLTF. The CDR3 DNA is TGTGCCACCCACCAGGGGGCGGCGGCCAACGTCCTGACTTTC. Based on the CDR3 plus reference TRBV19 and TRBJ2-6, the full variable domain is DGGITQSPKYLFRKEGQNVTLSCEQNLNHDAMYWYRQDPGQGLRLIYYSQIVNDFQKGDIAEGYSVSREKKESFPLTVTSAQKNPTAFYLCATHQGAAANVLTFGAGSRLTVL.

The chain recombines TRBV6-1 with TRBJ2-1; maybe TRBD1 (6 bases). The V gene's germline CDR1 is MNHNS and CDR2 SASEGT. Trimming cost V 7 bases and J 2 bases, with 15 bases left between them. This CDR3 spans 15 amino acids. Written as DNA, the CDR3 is TGTGCCAGCACCTACACAGGGATACCCTACAATGAGCAGTTCTTC. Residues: CASTYTGIPYNEQFF.

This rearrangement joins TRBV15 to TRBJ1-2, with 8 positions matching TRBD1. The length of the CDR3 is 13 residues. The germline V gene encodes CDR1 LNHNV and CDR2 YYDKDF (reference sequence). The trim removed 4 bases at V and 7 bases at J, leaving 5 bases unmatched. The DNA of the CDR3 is TGTGCCACCAGCATAGGACAGGGCGGTGGCTACACCTTC. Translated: CATSIGQGGGYTF.

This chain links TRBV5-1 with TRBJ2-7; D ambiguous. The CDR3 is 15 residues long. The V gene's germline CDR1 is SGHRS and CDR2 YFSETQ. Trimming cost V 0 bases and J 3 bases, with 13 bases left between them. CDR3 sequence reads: CASSLVAESHYEQYF. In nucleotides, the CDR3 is TGCGCCAGCAGCTTGGTAGCAGAATCCCACTACGAGCAGTACTTC.

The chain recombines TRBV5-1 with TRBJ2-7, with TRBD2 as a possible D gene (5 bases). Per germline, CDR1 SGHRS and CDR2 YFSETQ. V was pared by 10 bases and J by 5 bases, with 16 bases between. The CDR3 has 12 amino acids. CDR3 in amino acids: CASKREGDEQYF. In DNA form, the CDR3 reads TGCGCCTCAAAACGAGAGGGTGACGAGCAGTACTTC.

The CDR3 DNA sequence: TGTGCCAGCAGCTTTAGCGGGAGTTACAATGAGCAGTTCTTC. Protein sequence: CASSFSGSYNEQFF. This chain joins TRBV7-3 and TRBJ2-1; TRBD2 agrees at 9 bases. V shed 3 bases and J 4 bases; nucleotides not matched to a gene: 1. Looked up from germline, CDR1 is SGHTA and CDR2 is FQGTGA. The CDR3 has 14 residues.

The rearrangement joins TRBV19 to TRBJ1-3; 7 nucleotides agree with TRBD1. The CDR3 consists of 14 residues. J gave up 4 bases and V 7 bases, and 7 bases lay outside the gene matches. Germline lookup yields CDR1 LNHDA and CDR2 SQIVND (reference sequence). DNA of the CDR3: TGTGCCAGTACCCCCGGGACAGCCGGAAACACCATATATTTT. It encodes CASTPGTAGNTIYF. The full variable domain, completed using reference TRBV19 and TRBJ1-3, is DGGITQSPKYLFRKEGQNVTLSCEQNLNHDAMYWYRQDPGQGLRLIYYSQIVNDFQKGDIAEGYSVSREKKESFPLTVTSAQKNPTAFYLCASTPGTAGNTIYFGEGSWLTVV.

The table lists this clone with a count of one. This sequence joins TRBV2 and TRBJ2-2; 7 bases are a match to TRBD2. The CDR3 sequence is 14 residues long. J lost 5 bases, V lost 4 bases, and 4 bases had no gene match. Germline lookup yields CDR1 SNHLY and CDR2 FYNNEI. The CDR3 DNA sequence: TGTGCCAGCAGTGCTAGCGGCGGGACCGGGGAGCTGTTTTTT. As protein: CASSASGGTGELFF.

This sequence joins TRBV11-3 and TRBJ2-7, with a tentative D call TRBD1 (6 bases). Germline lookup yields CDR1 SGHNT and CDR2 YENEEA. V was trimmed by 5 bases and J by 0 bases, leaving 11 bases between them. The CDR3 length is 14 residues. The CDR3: CASSPGDSSYEQYF. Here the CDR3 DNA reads TGTGCCAGCAGCCCAGGGGATAGCTCCTACGAGCAGTACTTC.